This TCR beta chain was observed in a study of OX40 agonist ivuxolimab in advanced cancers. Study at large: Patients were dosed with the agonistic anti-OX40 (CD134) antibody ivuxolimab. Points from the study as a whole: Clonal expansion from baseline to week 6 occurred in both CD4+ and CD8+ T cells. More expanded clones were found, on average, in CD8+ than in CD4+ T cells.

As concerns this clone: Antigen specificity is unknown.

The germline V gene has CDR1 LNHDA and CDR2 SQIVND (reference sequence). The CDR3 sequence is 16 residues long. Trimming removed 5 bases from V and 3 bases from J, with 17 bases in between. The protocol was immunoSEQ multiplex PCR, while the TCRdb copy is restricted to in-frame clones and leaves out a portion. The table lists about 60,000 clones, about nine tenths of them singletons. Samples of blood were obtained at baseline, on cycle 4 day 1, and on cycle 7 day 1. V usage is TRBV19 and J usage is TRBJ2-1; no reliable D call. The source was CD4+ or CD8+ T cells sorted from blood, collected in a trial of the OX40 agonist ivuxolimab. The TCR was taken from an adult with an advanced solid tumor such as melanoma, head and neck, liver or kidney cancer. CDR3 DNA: TGTGCCAGTAGTTCCCCTCGTCGGATCCTCTACAATGAGCAGTTCTTC. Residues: CASSSPRRILYNEQFF.